Reported below is one TCR beta chain. Germline CDR1 KGHSH, CDR2 LQKENI. The CDR3 length is 15 residues. Deletions cut 2 bases from V and 2 bases from J, with 12 bases between. Using its own MiXCR run on the reads, TCRdb lists one record per CDR3 protein. This sample has approximately 100,000 distinct CDR3 sequences, with 25% to 40% found just once. The sample originates from a study of type 1 regulatory T cells. Study-wide context: An in vitro protocol generated T-allo10, a Tr1-enriched, alloantigen-specific CD4 T cell product.

The chain uses TRBV18 and TRBJ1-1; D unclear. The sequencing input was CD4+ T cells, either the whole sample or a sorted fraction (not recorded which). This TCR came from a human donor in good health. CDR3 nucleotides: TGTGCCAGCTCACCAAAAGGGTTCGGTAACACTGAAGCTTTCTTT. Its translation: CASSPKGFGNTEAFF.